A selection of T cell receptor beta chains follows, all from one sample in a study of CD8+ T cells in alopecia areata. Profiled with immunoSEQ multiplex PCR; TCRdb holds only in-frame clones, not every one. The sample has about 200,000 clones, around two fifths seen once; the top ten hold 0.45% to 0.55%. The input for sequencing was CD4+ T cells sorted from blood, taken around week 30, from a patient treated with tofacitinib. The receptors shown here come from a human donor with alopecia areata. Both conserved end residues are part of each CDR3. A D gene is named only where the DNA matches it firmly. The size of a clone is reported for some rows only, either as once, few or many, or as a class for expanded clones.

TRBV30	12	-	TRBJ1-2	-	CAWSLDLGGYTF	TGTGCCTGGAGTCTCGATTTGGGGGGCTACACCTTC
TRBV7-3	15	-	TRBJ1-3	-	CASSLGGTTGNTIYF	TGTGCCAGCAGCTTAGGTGGGACAACTGGAAACACCATATATTTT
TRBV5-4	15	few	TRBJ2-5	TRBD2	CASSFPGGREETQYF	TGTGCCAGCAGCTTTCCGGGAGGAAGGGAAGAGACCCAGTACTTC
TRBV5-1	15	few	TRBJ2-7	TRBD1	CASSPTGGISYEQYF	TGCGCCAGCAGCCCAACAGGGGGTATCTCCTACGAGCAGTACTTC
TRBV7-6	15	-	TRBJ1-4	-	CASSPNTGLNEKLFF	TGTGCCAGCAGCCCTAATACAGGGCTTAATGAAAAACTGTTTTTT
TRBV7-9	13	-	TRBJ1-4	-	CASSQTLNEKLFF	TGTGCCAGCAGCCAAACGTTGAATGAAAAACTGTTTTTT
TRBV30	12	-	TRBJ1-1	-	CAWSLPRVRAFF	TGTGCCTGGAGTTTGCCGAGGGTAAGAGCTTTCTTT
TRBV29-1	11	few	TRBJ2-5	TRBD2	CSAGLAGDQYF	TGCAGCGCCGGACTAGCAGGGGACCAGTACTTC
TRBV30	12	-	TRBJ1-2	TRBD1	CAWNRGAYGYTF	TGTGCCTGGAACAGGGGGGCGTATGGCTACACCTTC
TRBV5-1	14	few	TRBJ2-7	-	CASSLSRGSYEQYF	TGCGCCAGCAGCTTGTCTAGAGGTTCCTACGAGCAGTACTTC
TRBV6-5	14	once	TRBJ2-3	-	CASRTGRITDTQYF	TGTGCCAGCAGAACCGGGCGTATCACAGATACGCAGTATTTT
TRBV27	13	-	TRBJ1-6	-	CASSSSYNSPLHF	TGTGCCAGCAGTTCTTCTTATAATTCACCCCTCCACTTT
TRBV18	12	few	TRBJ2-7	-	CASSPDTYEQYF	TGTGCCAGCTCACCCGACACTTACGAGCAGTACTTC
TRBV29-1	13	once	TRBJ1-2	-	CSVGGRFGYGYTF	TGCAGCGTTGGGGGCCGATTCGGCTATGGCTACACCTTC
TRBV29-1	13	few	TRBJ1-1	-	CSARGKQNTEAFF	TGCAGCGCCCGGGGGAAGCAGAACACTGAAGCTTTCTTT
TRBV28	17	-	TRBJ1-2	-	CASSLVDGGVSNYGYTF	TGTGCCAGCAGTTTAGTTGACGGAGGGGTCTCTAACTATGGCTACACCTTC
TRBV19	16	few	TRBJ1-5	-	CASRRPDGGRNQPQHF	TGTGCCAGCCGGAGGCCTGATGGGGGGCGGAATCAGCCCCAGCATTTT
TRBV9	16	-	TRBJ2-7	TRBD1	CASSVGDSYLGYEQYF	TGTGCCAGCAGCGTAGGGGACAGTTATTTGGGCTACGAGCAGTACTTC
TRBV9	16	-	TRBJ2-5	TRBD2	CASSGGLAGIQETQYF	TGTGCCAGCAGCGGGGGACTAGCGGGGATACAAGAGACCCAGTACTTC